This T cell receptor (beta chain) was captured in a study of Graves' ophthalmopathy and Graves' hyperthyroidism. The study's findings and limits: Researchers report that a 13-signature model separated ophthalmopathy from stable hyperthyroidism, posting less than 90% sensitivity and about 80% specificity. The majority of expanded thyroid clonotypes above 0.001 frequency also occurred in blood.

Other autoimmune diseases, uncontrolled infections, pregnancy or lactation led to the exclusion of patients. Germline CDR1 reads MNHNS; CDR2 reads SASEGT. V was cut by 6 bases and J by 1 base, with 13 bases left in between. The CDR3 contains 16 residues. Amplification targeted the TCR beta CDR3 regions, with RNA transcripts as the source material. In the first round, RT-PCR was carried out with HTBI primers, and a multiplex PCR formed the second round. Using its own MiXCR run on the multiplex PCR reads, TCRdb lists one record per CDR3 protein. The sample lists about 480,000 distinct CDR3 sequences, about 15% occurring once. This clonotype was picked up many times. Its antigen is currently unknown.

The rearrangement joins TRBV6-1 to TRBJ2-6; D possibly corresponds to TRBD1 (5 bases). Sequenced sample: blood. This clonotype was obtained from a woman in her 30s with Graves' ophthalmopathy. CDR3 loop: CASSTSRESGANVLTF. Here the CDR3 DNA reads TGTGCCAGCAGCACAAGCAGGGAATCTGGGGCCAACGTCCTGACTTTC.